The 32 T cell receptor beta chains below were found in one sample sequenced in a study of CXCR3-negative and CXCR3-positive naive CD8 T cells. Whole-study findings and limits: In CXCR3-positive naive cells, the TRB CDR3s were more hydrophobic than in CXCR3-negative naive cells.

Carrying UMI labels, the TRB cDNA libraries were prepared through 5' RACE. TCRdb re-called the 5' RACE reads and catalogs CDR3 proteins one per entry, DNA excluded. Recorded here are about 84,000 distinct CDR3 sequences; the top ten clones represent 0.62%. The antigens for these receptors are not known. Sequencing was done on a sample of naive CXCR3+ CD8+ T cells from blood. The subset denotes: CD45RO-CCR7+CD27+CD95- naive CD8+ T cells expressing CXCR3 (TNR3+). The receptors come from a human donor in good health. Some clones in this sample may be carry-over from other donors' samples.

The chain is built from TRBV28 and TRBJ1-5; TCRdb gives TRBD1 as the D gene, but with no DNA this cannot be confirmed. This CDR3 region has 13 residues. Germline V lookup: CDR1 MDHEN, CDR2 SYDVKM. CDR3 amino acids: CASSSLGAQPQHF.

The genes are TRBV7-9 and TRBJ2-5. Germline values: CDR1 SEHNR, CDR2 FQNEAQ (reference sequence). The CDR3 runs to 15 residues. CDR3 sequence reads: CASSAIPVIQETQYF.

The chain employs TRBV28 and TRBJ2-7; no DNA is available, so the TRBD1 call from TCRdb remains unchecked. CDR1 MDHEN and CDR2 SYDVKM come from the germline V gene. The CDR3 runs to 14 residues. The chain's CDR3 is CASSFRDRGDEQYF. Full variable domain (outside the CDR3, taken from reference TRBV28 and TRBJ2-7): DVKVTQSSRYLVKRTGEKVFLECVQDMDHENMFWYRQDPGLGLRLIYFSYDVKMKEKGDIPEGYSVSREKKERFSLILESASTNQTSMYLCASSFRDRGDEQYFGPGTRLTVT.

The chain employs TRBV5-6 and TRBJ2-1; there is no DNA to check the TCRdb D call of TRBD2. The germline V gene encodes CDR1 SGHDT and CDR2 YYEEEE. This CDR3 comprises 15 residues. CDR3 sequence reads: CASSFWVVPYNEQFF.

V usage is TRBV29-1 and J usage is TRBJ2-7. CDR1 is SQVTM and CDR2 is ANQGSEA in the germline V gene. The CDR3 length is 13 residues. The CDR3 reads CSIFVAGHYEQYF.

This chain joins TRBV5-1 and TRBJ2-7. This CDR3 spans 13 amino acids. CDR1 and CDR2 (germline): SGHRS, YFSETQ. CDR3 sequence reads: CASSLVPADEQYF.

V gene TRBV28 combines with J gene TRBJ2-7; the D gene TCRdb calls, TRBD2, cannot be checked with no DNA. The CDR3 extends over 18 amino acids. Germline CDR1 and CDR2: MDHEN and SYDVKM. This CDR3 is CASRTRDGAGASNDEQYF.

This CDR3 reads CATSGLSAGELFF. The chain carries TRBV15 and TRBJ2-2. Germline assignment: CDR1 LNHNV and CDR2 YYDKDF (reference sequence). The CDR3 extends over 13 amino acids.

The chain has TRBV6-2 or TRBV6-3 and TRBJ1-6. The germline gives CDR1 MNHEY, CDR2 SVGEGT. The CDR3 is made up of 13 amino acids. The CDR3 sequence: CASSYLNNSPLHF.

The V gene is TRBV12-3 or TRBV12-4, the J gene TRBJ2-5. CDR3 length: 14 residues. CDR3: CASSSGRRVETQYF.

The CDR3 is CASSSPGGEDTQYF. The chain carries TRBV7-6 and TRBJ2-3; TCRdb lists TRBD1, though no DNA is available to test this call. Germline CDR1 SGHVS, CDR2 FNYEAQ. This CDR3 has 14 amino acids.

The chain couples TRBV27 to TRBJ2-5; TCRdb indicates TRBD1, and absent DNA this call remains unverified. CDR3 length equals 13 residues. Germline V gene sequence: CDR1 MNHEY, CDR2 SMNVEV (reference sequence). This chain's CDR3 is CASGRDRQETQYF.

The chain recombines TRBV29-1 with TRBJ2-7; TCRdb's assignment of TRBD2 cannot be checked, as there is no DNA. The V gene's germline CDR1 is SQVTM and CDR2 ANQGSEA. This CDR3 spans 15 amino acids. The CDR3 here is CSVEDPAGGPHEQYF.

This chain connects TRBV6-5 to TRBJ1-1. Germline CDR1 is MNHEY and CDR2 is SVGAGI. This CDR3 comprises 14 residues. CDR3: CASSFSTGNTEAFF.

The rearrangement joins TRBV4-1 to TRBJ2-7; TCRdb's D gene call, TRBD2, goes unchecked for lack of DNA. The CDR3 has 17 amino acids. In germline, CDR1 is MGHRA, CDR2 YSYEKL. CDR3 in amino acids: CASSQGLEREVPLEQYF.

V usage is TRBV12-3 or TRBV12-4 and J usage is TRBJ2-5; without DNA, the TCRdb call of TRBD1 cannot be checked. The CDR3 has 14 residues. CDR3 amino acids: CASSFTAGRETQYF.

The rearrangement links TRBV29-1 to TRBJ2-4; TCRdb gives TRBD1 as the D gene, but with no DNA this cannot be confirmed. The CDR3 length is 12 residues. CDR1 is SQVTM and CDR2 is ANQGSEA in the germline V gene. The CDR3 region is CSVEIVGDIQYF.

CDR3: CSVEGSGSTDTQYF. The chain employs TRBV29-1 and TRBJ2-3; the D call of TRBD2 rests on TCRdb alone, since no DNA is present to check it. CDR3 size: 14 residues. CDR1 SQVTM and CDR2 ANQGSEA come from the germline V gene.

The V gene is TRBV7-2, the J gene TRBJ2-5; TCRdb's D gene call, TRBD1, goes unchecked for lack of DNA. CDR3 length: 15 amino acids. CDR1 is SGHTA and CDR2 is FQGNSA in the germline V gene. The CDR3 sequence: CASSSATGIQETQYF.

V gene TRBV5-1 combines with J gene TRBJ1-2; TCRdb proposes TRBD1, but this gene call is untestable without DNA. Looked up from germline, CDR1 is SGHRS and CDR2 is YFSETQ. The CDR3 has 16 amino acids. CDR3 in amino acids: CASRGVSGTSDYGYTF.

V usage is TRBV12-3 or TRBV12-4 and J usage is TRBJ1-2; the TCRdb call, TRBD1, lacks DNA for checking. The CDR3 is made up of 15 amino acids. The CDR3 reads CASRVGTTGNYGYTF.

The chain carries TRBV28 and TRBJ2-1. The CDR3 runs to 11 residues. The V gene's germline CDR1 is MDHEN and CDR2 SYDVKM. The CDR3 is CASSSGWEEFF.

The rearrangement joins TRBV14 to TRBJ2-1. Germline-derived CDR1 and CDR2 are SGHDN and FVKESK. The CDR3 runs to 12 residues. Here the CDR3 reads CASSRYNNEQFF.

This chain connects TRBV7-7 to TRBJ2-3; checking the TCRdb D call of TRBD2 is not possible without DNA. This CDR3 is 14 amino acids long. Looked up from germline, CDR1 is SSHAT and CDR2 is FNYEAQ (reference sequence). CDR3 in amino acids: CASSQGGARDTQYF.

V and J are TRBV6-6 and TRBJ1-4. The CDR3 is 16 residues long. CDR1 MNHNY and CDR2 SVGAGI come from the germline V gene (reference sequence). The CDR3: CASSYSIRGVGEKLFF.

The genes are TRBV20-1 and TRBJ1-5; the D call of TRBD1 rests on TCRdb alone, since no DNA is present to check it. Germline CDR1 DFQATT, CDR2 SNEGSKA (reference sequence). The CDR3 runs to 15 residues. The CDR3 loop is CSARDRGQINQPQHF.

The chain joins TRBV6-2 or TRBV6-3 to TRBJ1-5. Germline loops: CDR1 MNHEY, CDR2 SVGEGT. The CDR3 loop spans 14 amino acids. CDR3 protein: CASSPHVEGQPQHF.

This chain connects TRBV12-3 or TRBV12-4 to TRBJ2-3; TCRdb indicates TRBD2, and absent DNA this call remains unverified. This CDR3 region has 19 residues. This CDR3 reads CASSSWRPAGASSTDTQYF.

V gene TRBV28 combines with J gene TRBJ2-1; TCRdb's D call, TRBD2, is unchecked because there is no DNA. Germline V CDR1 and CDR2: MDHEN, SYDVKM. The CDR3 has 15 residues. CDR3 loop: CASSPPAAGYNEQFF.

This chain connects TRBV4-3 to TRBJ2-7. CDR1 is LGHNA, CDR2 YSLEER, per germline. CDR3 length: 16 amino acids. This CDR3 reads CASSQHRGLDSYEQYF.

This rearrangement joins TRBV7-2 to TRBJ2-3; TCRdb proposes TRBD1, but this gene call is untestable without DNA. The germline CDR1 and CDR2 sequences are SGHTA and FQGNSA. The CDR3 consists of 13 residues. CDR3 residues: CASSLMTADTQYF.

Here the CDR3 reads CASSPGSRGIYNEQFF. V is TRBV7-8 and J is TRBJ2-1; the D call from TCRdb, TRBD1, cannot be confirmed without DNA. The CDR3 consists of 16 residues. Germline assignment: CDR1 SGHVS and CDR2 FQNEAQ.